The 29 T cell receptor beta chains presented below share a single source sample, sequenced in a study of lymphopenia after photon versus proton radiotherapy (dated by TCRdb to about 2019). Library preparation was by the immunoSEQ multiplex PCR assay. TCRdb took this table from immuneACCESS and kept in-frame rearrangements with V and J called. Such tables lack part of the clones; where checked against another copy, unresolved V genes explain under half of the gap, and the rest is unexplained. Present in this sample are about 160,000 clones, 70% to 90% of which were seen just once. The biggest ten clones account for 4% to 5% of the sample. Sample: peripheral blood, taken from a patient treated with photon-based radiotherapy. These receptor sequences come from a man aged 50-59 years with gastric cancer.

The rearrangement joins TRBV28 to TRBJ1-5; D possibly corresponds to TRBD1 (5 bases). The V end lost 10 bases, the J end lost 3 bases, and 10 bases lay between the germline ends. Germline lookup yields CDR1 MDHEN and CDR2 SYDVKM. This CDR3 is 12 amino acids long. The CDR3 reads CATAQVNQPQHF. The DNA for the CDR3 is TGTGCCACGGCACAGGTCAATCAGCCCCAGCATTTT.

The V gene is TRBV29-1, the J gene TRBJ2-1; unclear D gene. Trimming took off 0 bases at V and 4 bases at J, with 19 bases between the two ends. The length of the CDR3 is 17 residues. From germline, CDR1 is SQVTM and CDR2 ANQGSEA. The chain's CDR3 is CSVEEWQERLTYNEQFF. In DNA, the CDR3 is TGCAGCGTTGAAGAGTGGCAGGAGCGCTTAACTTACAATGAGCAGTTCTTC.

CDR3 loop: CAWRGHEWETQYF. The CDR3 nucleotides are TGTGCCTGGAGAGGTCACGAGTGGGAGACCCAGTACTTC. The rearrangement uses TRBV30 and TRBJ2-5; D remains unclear. Germline CDR1 and CDR2: GTSNPN and SVGIG (reference sequence). Between the trimmed V and J ends, which lost 3 bases and 5 bases, there was a span of 13 bases. The CDR3 loop spans 13 amino acids.

The chain combines TRBV2 with TRBJ2-7; tentatively, D is TRBD2 (6 bases). Per the germline V gene, CDR1 is SNHLY and CDR2 is FYNNEI. The CDR3 covers 14 residues. Between the trimmed V and J ends, which lost 7 bases and 6 bases, there was a span of 19 bases. The CDR3 DNA is TGTGCCAGCAAAGTTGGGGGGAGTATCGGCGAGCAGTACTTC. Its protein product is CASKVGGSIGEQYF.

The rearrangement joins TRBV2 to TRBJ2-5, with TRBD2 identical over 9 bases. The CDR3 spans 14 residues. Looked up from germline, CDR1 is SNHLY and CDR2 is FYNNEI. V lost 4 bases to trimming and J lost 2 bases; unmatched junction nucleotides: 2. The CDR3 loop reads CASSGTSVQETQYF. The CDR3 DNA is TGTGCCAGCAGTGGGACTAGCGTACAAGAGACCCAGTACTTC.

This clone was seen just once. The V call is TRBV29-1, the J call TRBJ2-3; weak D call: TRBD1 (5 bases). Germline V gene data show CDR1 as SQVTM and CDR2 as ANQGSEA. The ends were cut back, 4 bases at V and 7 bases at J, with 12 bases in the middle. The CDR3 is made up of 12 amino acids. For the CDR3, the DNA is TGCAGCGTTGTGATCCAGGGAAATACGCAGTATTTT. Translation: CSVVIQGNTQYF.

This clone showed up just once. A read error may account for a junction end that differs from germline. The chain joins TRBV7-2 to TRBJ2-5; tentatively, D is TRBD1 or TRBD2 (5 bases each). CDR1 and CDR2 (germline): SGHTA, FQGNSA. This CDR3 spans 21 amino acids. In DNA, the CDR3 is TGTGCCAGCAGTTTAGCGCCTGGGCAGGTTGCAGGGCCGACGCTCCAAGAGACCCAGTACTTC. This gives the protein CASSLAPGQVAGPTLQETQYF.

The chain links TRBV2 to TRBJ2-1; D uncertain. Germline assignment: CDR1 SNHLY and CDR2 FYNNEI. V dropped 6 bases and J dropped 4 bases, with 16 bases sitting between them. This CDR3 has 15 residues. In DNA, the CDR3 is TGTGCCAGCAGCAAGAGGCTCCCAGGTTACAATGAGCAGTTCTTC. Its protein is CASSKRLPGYNEQFF. The full variable domain, its missing parts supplied by reference TRBV2 and TRBJ2-1, is EPEVTQTPSHQVTQMGQEVILRCVPISNHLYFYWYRQILGQKVEFLVSFYNNEISEKSEIFDDQFSVERPDGSNFTLKIRSTKLEDSAMYFCASSKRLPGYNEQFFGPGTRLTVL.

V usage is TRBV18 and J usage is TRBJ2-1; TRBD2 matches 7 bases. Germline CDR1 reads KGHSH; CDR2 reads LQKENI. This CDR3 contains 17 residues. Trimming cost V 1 base and J 7 bases; bases outside gene matches: 13. DNA of the CDR3: TGTGCCAGCTCACCACTCAAAGCGGGATTTGTACAAAATGAGCAGTTCTTC. Its protein product is CASSPLKAGFVQNEQFF.

This clone was recorded only once. The genes are TRBV7-3 and TRBJ1-2; TRBD1 aligns across 9 bases. CDR1 SGHTA and CDR2 FQGTGA come from the germline V gene. The V and J ends lost 5 bases and 4 bases, in that order; junction bases with no gene match: 5. The CDR3 has 14 amino acids. The CDR3 loop is CASSPRTGVYGYTF. The CDR3 coding sequence is TGTGCCAGCAGCCCCCGGACAGGGGTCTATGGCTACACCTTC.

The chain has TRBV2 and TRBJ2-3; TRBD2 matches 10 bases. Germline lookup yields CDR1 SNHLY and CDR2 FYNNEI. CDR3 size: 16 residues. V shed 5 bases and J 0 bases; nucleotides not matched to a gene: 5. The CDR3 reads CASSRLAGSSTDTQYF. In DNA, the CDR3 is TGTGCCAGCAGTCGACTAGCGGGTTCTAGCACAGATACGCAGTATTTT.

This clone appeared a few times. A read error may account for a junction end that differs from germline. The chain uses TRBV28 and TRBJ2-7; TRBD2 matches 7 bases. CDR1 is MDHEN and CDR2 is SYDVKM in the germline V gene. The CDR3 is 13 amino acids. The CDR3 region is CRTGGDRSNEQYF. The CDR3 region has the DNA TGTAGGACTGGGGGGGACCGCTCCAACGAGCAGTACTTC.

The genes are TRBV4-2 and TRBJ2-5; D may be TRBD1 (6 bases). The germline gives CDR1 LGHNA, CDR2 YNFKEQ. The V and J ends lost 1 base and 5 bases respectively, with 11 bases between them. The CDR3 runs to 14 residues. The CDR3 loop is CASSQGDTRETQYF. CDR3 in DNA: TGTGCCAGCAGCCAAGGGGACACCCGCGAGACCCAGTACTTC.

This chain links TRBV10-2 with TRBJ2-3, with D possibly called TRBD1 or TRBD2 (5 bases each). The CDR3 runs 12 residues. Trimming took off 3 bases at V and 11 bases at J, with 12 bases between the two ends. The germline gives CDR1 WSHSY, CDR2 SAAADI. The CDR3 reads CASSENRGVQYF. CDR3 bases: TGCGCCAGCAGTGAAAATCGGGGCGTGCAGTATTTT.

The gene calls are TRBV18 and TRBJ2-5, with D tentatively TRBD2 (6 bases). The germline V gene encodes CDR1 KGHSH and CDR2 LQKENI. The CDR3 has 16 amino acids. V was pared by 5 bases and J by 7 bases, with 23 bases between. The CDR3 loop reads CASSTGLDSKIGTQYF. CDR3 sequence (DNA): TGTGCCAGCTCAACGGGACTTGACAGCAAGATTGGGACCCAGTACTTC.

The chain employs TRBV19 and TRBJ1-1; possibly TRBD1 for D (6 bases). The CDR3 loop spans 15 amino acids. The ends were cut back, 0 bases at V and 1 base at J, with 9 bases in the middle. Germline V gene lookup returns CDR1 LNHDA and CDR2 SQIVND (reference sequence). The CDR3 region has the DNA TGTGCCAGTAGTATAGATGCGGGACAGAACACTGAAGCTTTCTTT. It specifies CASSIDAGQNTEAFF.

The chain has TRBV7-2 and TRBJ1-2; D might be TRBD1 (6 bases). Trimming removed 3 bases from V and 5 bases from J, with 10 bases in between. The V gene's germline CDR1 is SGHTA and CDR2 FQGNSA. The CDR3 runs 13 residues. CDR3 in DNA: TGTGCCAGCAGCTTCGGACAGCAGTATGGCTACACCTTC. Amino acid sequence: CASSFGQQYGYTF. The full variable domain, with the rest looked up from reference TRBV7-2 and TRBJ1-2, is GAGVSQSPSNKVTEKGKDVELRCDPISGHTALYWYRQSLGQGLEFLIYFQGNSAPDKSGLPSDRFSAERTGGSVSTLTIQRTQQEDSAVYLCASSFGQQYGYTFGSGTRLTVV.

The chain is built from TRBV6-5 and TRBJ2-1; D gene unclear. Germline V gene data show CDR1 as MNHEY and CDR2 as SVGAGI. V gave up 6 bases and J gave up 0 bases, with 12 bases separating them. This CDR3 has 15 amino acids. Here the CDR3 reads CASRLTRSSYNEQFF. The CDR3 coding sequence is TGTGCCAGCAGATTAACCCGGAGCTCCTACAATGAGCAGTTCTTC.

The gene calls are TRBV27 and TRBJ2-7, with 7 bases aligning to TRBD2. In germline, CDR1 is MNHEY, CDR2 SMNVEV (reference sequence). The V segment lost 5 bases and the J segment 2 bases; nucleotides outside the gene matches: 9. CDR3 length equals 15 residues. The CDR3 nucleotides read TGTGCCAGCAGTCCCATGGGGGGGGAGACCTACGAGCAGTACTTC. It yields the protein CASSPMGGETYEQYF.

The V and J genes are TRBV5-8 and TRBJ2-3; the D gene is possibly TRBD2 (6 bases). The ends were cut back, 2 bases at V and 0 bases at J, with 7 bases in the middle. The CDR3 sequence is 14 residues long. Germline V gives CDR1 SGHTS, CDR2 YDEGEE. CDR3 coding DNA: TGTGCCAGCAGCTTCAGCGGGAGCACAGATACGCAGTATTTT. Residues: CASSFSGSTDTQYF.

The chain links TRBV30 to TRBJ1-5; no clear D gene. Germline V gene lookup returns CDR1 GTSNPN and CDR2 SVGIG (reference sequence). Trimming took 5 bases from V and 3 from J, leaving 11 bases between them. The CDR3 runs 13 residues. In nucleotides, the CDR3 is TGTGCCTGGGCCCCAGGATCCAATCAGCCCCAGCATTTT. This sequence encodes CAWAPGSNQPQHF.

The V gene is TRBV6-5, the J gene TRBJ1-1, with a weak D call TRBD1 (5 bases). Germline loops: CDR1 MNHEY, CDR2 SVGAGI. The CDR3 totals 14 residues. The V end was cut by 6 bases, the J end by 4 bases, with 15 bases between. The DNA of the CDR3 is TGTGCCAGCAGGTTAGGGGTTAGGGGCACTGAAGCTTTCTTT. This codes for CASRLGVRGTEAFF.

The chain is built from TRBV5-1 and TRBJ2-3; TRBD2 matches at 10 bases. The CDR3 runs 15 residues. CDR1 is SGHRS, CDR2 YFSETQ, per germline. J was trimmed by 5 bases and V by 1 base; bases with no gene match: 4. CDR3 sequence reads: CASSLSSGSQDTQYF. The CDR3 DNA reads TGCGCCAGCAGCTTGTCTAGCGGGAGTCAAGATACGCAGTATTTT.

This rearrangement joins TRBV2 to TRBJ2-7; D gene ambiguous. The CDR3 sequence is 12 residues long. V gave up 7 bases and J gave up 5 bases, with 12 bases separating them. Germline V gene sequence: CDR1 SNHLY, CDR2 FYNNEI. CDR3 sequence: CASTVLTNEQYF. DNA for the CDR3: TGTGCCAGCACAGTGTTAACGAACGAGCAGTACTTC.

The chain uses TRBV6-5 and TRBJ1-1; D is possibly TRBD1 (5 bases). CDR1 and CDR2 (germline): MNHEY, SVGAGI. V lost 6 bases to trimming and J lost 10 bases, with 12 bases between them. This CDR3 comprises 11 residues. The CDR3 is CASRGGVGAFF. CDR3 bases: TGTGCCAGCAGGGGAGGGGTTGGAGCTTTCTTT.

This chain links TRBV27 with TRBJ1-5, with 7 nucleotides matching TRBD1. CDR1 is MNHEY and CDR2 is SMNVEV in the germline V gene (reference sequence). CDR3 length: 14 amino acids. J was trimmed by 2 bases and V by 6 bases; bases with no gene match: 4. The CDR3 sequence is CASSPQGRNQPQHF. The CDR3 DNA follows: TGTGCCAGCAGCCCACAGGGGCGCAATCAGCCCCAGCATTTT.

J is TRBJ2-1 and V is TRBV6-5, with unresolved D. V gave up 5 bases and J gave up 3 bases, with 2 bases separating them. The CDR3 contains 11 residues. Germline lookup yields CDR1 MNHEY and CDR2 SVGAGI. This chain's CDR3 is CASSLYNEQFF. The CDR3 DNA is TGTGCCAGCAGTCTCTACAATGAGCAGTTCTTC.

The rearrangement links TRBV6-1 to TRBJ1-5; D is possibly TRBD1 (5 bases). The CDR3 is 15 residues long. V was shortened by 6 bases and J by 0 bases, with 12 bases between the two germline ends. Germline CDR1 and CDR2: MNHNS and SASEGT. CDR3 amino acids: CASRLTDISNQPQHF. DNA of the CDR3: TGTGCCAGCAGGTTGACAGATATTAGCAATCAGCCCCAGCATTTT.

This rearrangement joins TRBV5-1 to TRBJ2-3; 9 nucleotides match TRBD2. Trimming at V came to 1 base and at J to 6 bases, leaving 12 bases not matched to a gene. The CDR3 runs 17 residues. CDR1 and CDR2 from the germline V gene are SGHRS and YFSETQ. The CDR3 loop reads CASSLSPPGLATDTQYF. CDR3 DNA: TGCGCCAGCAGCTTGAGCCCACCGGGACTAGCAACGGATACGCAGTATTTT.